These 21 T cell receptor beta chains came from one sample sequenced in a study of glioma-infiltrating T cells. Using RNA template, CDR3s of TCR alpha and beta were amplified with iRepertoire arm-PCR. Each CDR3 protein gets one entry after TCRdb re-called the multiplex PCR reads with MiXCR. The sample has 150,000 to 200,000 distinct CDR3 sequences; around 40% are singletons. Sequencing was done on a sample of glioma tissue, nonneoplastic brain tissue, or PBMCs (not recorded which). These receptors were collected from a human donor with low-grade glioma or glioblastoma, undergoing nonglioma brain surgery, or in good health (not recorded which).

The V call is TRBV3-1, the J call TRBJ1-5; D remains unclear. Per the germline V gene, CDR1 is LGHDT and CDR2 is YNNKEL (reference sequence). The CDR3 has 12 residues. V gave up 6 bases and J gave up 4 bases, with 7 bases separating them. The CDR3 DNA sequence: TGTGCCAGCAGACGCCTTAATCAGCCCCAGCATTTT. This gives the protein CASRRLNQPQHF.

This clonotype was seen many times. This chain joins TRBV20-1 and TRBJ2-5; no reliable D call. The ends were cut back, 0 bases at V and 4 bases at J, with 6 bases in the middle. Looked up from germline, CDR1 is DFQATT and CDR2 is SNEGSKA (reference sequence). The CDR3 contains 12 residues. The CDR3 region is CSARDGVETQYF. In nucleotides, the CDR3 is TGCAGTGCTAGAGATGGAGTAGAGACCCAGTACTTC.

Note on this clonotype: The junction differs from germline at one of its ends, possibly a read error. The gene calls are TRBV5-4 and TRBJ2-2, with D perhaps TRBD2 (5 bases). Germline loops: CDR1 SGHNT, CDR2 YYREEE (reference sequence). The CDR3 is 16 residues long. The CDR3 spells CAISLDLPSGTGELFF. CDR3 nucleotide sequence: TGTGCCATCAGCTTGGACCTGCCCTCGGGGACCGGGGAGCTGTTTTTT.

V is TRBV2 and J is TRBJ2-1, with 8 bases aligning to TRBD2. The V gene end was trimmed by 4 bases and the J gene end by 4 bases; junction bases not matched to a gene: 3. Per the germline V gene, CDR1 is SNHLY and CDR2 is FYNNEI. The CDR3 spans 14 residues. The CDR3 nucleotides are TGTGCCAGCAGTGTCACTAGCGGTTACAATGAGCAGTTCTTC. Translating it yields CASSVTSGYNEQFF.

This clonotype has a single count. Just one base apart from a much larger clone, this may be a read error. J is TRBJ1-6 and V is TRBV6-2 or TRBV6-3, with D tentatively TRBD1 (6 bases). The CDR3 length is 14 residues. CDR1 and CDR2 (germline): MNHEY, SVGEGT. Trimming removed 7 bases at V and 8 bases at J, with 15 bases between. As DNA, the CDR3 is TGTGCCAGCAAAGAGGGACACGGGTATTCACCCCTCCACTTT. Protein sequence: CASKEGHGYSPLHF.

A note on this clonotype: One end of the junction varies from germline; a read error may be responsible. The CDR3 loop reads CASSKDRGPNEKLFF. CDR3 DNA sequence: TGTGCCAGCAGCAAAGATCGGGGGCCTAATGAAAAACTGTTTTTT. The V gene is TRBV3-1, the J gene TRBJ1-4; tentative D call: TRBD1 (6 bases). Germline V gives CDR1 LGHDT, CDR2 YNNKEL (reference sequence). The length of the CDR3 is 15 residues.

This clonotype was observed at least ten times. The V gene is TRBV20-1, the J gene TRBJ2-3; TRBD2 matches at 10 bases. Germline V gene lookup returns CDR1 DFQATT and CDR2 SNEGSKA (reference sequence). The CDR3 is made up of 16 amino acids. V gave up 3 bases and J gave up 4 bases; unmatched junction bases: 10. The CDR3 DNA reads TGCAGTGCTAGTATGGTCAGCGGGAGGGGTGCAGATACGCAGTATTTT. The encoded protein is CSASMVSGRGADTQYF.

In its sample, this clonotype was seen many times. This sequence joins TRBV20-1 and TRBJ2-3; D is uncertain. Germline CDR1 reads DFQATT; CDR2 reads SNEGSKA (reference sequence). The CDR3 contains 13 residues. Trimming took 5 bases from V and 0 from J, leaving 9 bases between them. CDR3 loop: CSAPTLSTDTQYF. The CDR3 coding sequence is TGCAGTGCTCCGACACTTAGCACAGATACGCAGTATTTT.

About this clonotype: A single base separates this from a much larger clone, so it may be a read error. V is TRBV24-1 and J is TRBJ1-5, with unresolved D. V was trimmed by 3 bases and J by 6 bases, leaving 11 bases between them. The CDR3 is 14 amino acids. Germline CDR1 and CDR2: KGHDR and SFDVKD. CDR3 in amino acids: CATSDAAQGQPQHF. The CDR3 DNA follows: TGTGCCACCAGTGATGCGGCGCAAGGTCAGCCCCAGCATTTT.

This clonotype was counted only a few times. The chain employs TRBV4-1 and TRBJ2-7, with TRBD2 matching over 10 bases. The length of the CDR3 is 15 residues. Unmatched junction bases numbered 2, after V lost 2 bases and J lost 1 base. The V gene's germline CDR1 is MGHRA and CDR2 YSYEKL. The DNA for the CDR3 is TGCGCCAGCAGCCAATGGACTAGCGGATCCTACGAGCAGTACTTC. Its translation: CASSQWTSGSYEQYF.

In the case of this clonotype: A much larger clone sits a single nucleotide away, making a read error possible. The CDR3 bases are TGTGCCAGCACCCCGGGACAGGGAATAAGCGAGCAGTGCTTC. Protein product: CASTPGQGISEQCF. The chain uses TRBV28 and TRBJ2-7; 9 nucleotides line up with TRBD1. Germline lookup yields CDR1 MDHEN and CDR2 SYDVKM. The CDR3 is made up of 14 amino acids. The full variable domain, completed using reference TRBV28 and TRBJ2-7, is DVKVTQSSRYLVKRTGEKVFLECVQDMDHENMFWYRQDPGLGLRLIYFSYDVKMKEKGDIPEGYSVSREKKERFSLILESASTNQTSMYLCASTPGQGISEQCFGPGTRLTVT.

This clonotype was seen ten or more times. This rearrangement joins TRBV20-1 to TRBJ2-1; D perhaps matches TRBD2 (5 bases). CDR3 size: 14 residues. Germline CDR1 and CDR2: DFQATT and SNEGSKA (reference sequence). With 5 bases removed from V and 5 bases from J, the gap between germline ends came to 16 bases. CDR3 nucleotide sequence: TGCAGTGCTTATTCGACGGGGAACAACAATGAGCAGTTCTTC. Its protein is CSAYSTGNNNEQFF.

For this clonotype: It may be a read error: a sequence one base away is much more abundant. V is TRBV20-1 and J is TRBJ2-7; perhaps TRBD2 as D (5 bases). The germline V and J ends were trimmed by 3 bases and 2 bases, with 11 bases remaining between them. Germline V lookup: CDR1 DFQATT, CDR2 SNEGSKA (reference sequence). The CDR3 sequence is 13 residues long. The CDR3 protein is CSASKASPYEQYF. CDR3 DNA sequence: TGCAGTGCTAGTAAGGCTAGCCCCTACGAGCAGTACTTC.

This sequence joins TRBV7-2 and TRBJ2-3; unclear D gene. Between the trimmed V and J ends, which lost 2 bases and 6 bases, there was a span of 15 bases. Per the germline V gene, CDR1 is SGHTA and CDR2 is FQGNSA. The CDR3 extends over 15 amino acids. CDR3 sequence reads: CASSLNGGVRDTQYF. As DNA, the CDR3 is TGTGCCAGCAGCTTAAACGGCGGCGTCCGGGATACGCAGTATTTT. Using reference TRBV7-2 and TRBJ2-3 for the parts outside the CDR3, the full variable domain is GAGVSQSPSNKVTEKGKDVELRCDPISGHTALYWYRQSLGQGLEFLIYFQGNSAPDKSGLPSDRFSAERTGGSVSTLTIQRTQQEDSAVYLCASSLNGGVRDTQYFGPGTRLTVL.

This clonotype was seen ten or more times. The chain links TRBV18 to TRBJ2-5; D possibly corresponds to TRBD1 (5 bases). The CDR3 consists of 14 residues. Trimming took 3 bases from V and 1 from J, leaving 9 bases between them. Germline CDR1 is KGHSH and CDR2 is LQKENI. CDR3 DNA: TGTGCCAGCTCACCGACCAGGGCCCAAGAGACCCAGTACTTC. Residues: CASSPTRAQETQYF.

With respect to this clonotype: A much larger clone differs by one base, so this may be a read error. This rearrangement joins TRBV2 to TRBJ1-2, with D unresolved. The CDR3 totals 14 residues. V was trimmed by 6 bases and J by 0 bases, leaving 11 bases between them. CDR1 is SNHLY, CDR2 FYNNEI, per germline. CDR3 sequence: CASRLSRTNYGYTF. The CDR3 nucleotides read TGTGCCAGCAGATTGAGTCGAACTAACTATGGCTACACCTTC. The full variable domain, its missing parts supplied by reference TRBV2 and TRBJ1-2, is EPEVTQTPSHQVTQMGQEVILRCVPISNHLYFYWYRQILGQKVEFLVSFYNNEISEKSEIFDDQFSVERPDGSNFTLKIRSTKLEDSAMYFCASRLSRTNYGYTFGSGTRLTVV.

This chain connects TRBV27 to TRBJ2-5; D might be TRBD2 (5 bases). V was pared by 4 bases and J by 4 bases, with 13 bases between. The CDR3 consists of 14 residues. The germline V gene has CDR1 MNHEY and CDR2 SMNVEV (reference sequence). Here the CDR3 DNA reads TGTGCCAGCAGTTCTGAGCGGAAAGGAGAGACCCAGTACTTC. It codes for CASSSERKGETQYF.

This clonotype was detected many times. The chain links TRBV6-1 to TRBJ2-3; D unresolved. V lost 6 bases and J 4 bases, leaving 8 bases between the germline ends. The CDR3 loop spans 12 amino acids. Germline V gives CDR1 MNHNS, CDR2 SASEGT. The DNA for the CDR3 is TGTGCCAGCAGGAACCTAGCAGATACGCAGTATTTT. It translates to CASRNLADTQYF.

This clonotype appeared a few times. The V gene is TRBV28, the J gene TRBJ1-2; 8 positions match TRBD1. The CDR3 is 16 amino acids. The V gene's germline CDR1 is MDHEN and CDR2 SYDVKM. V gave up 3 bases and J gave up 9 bases; unmatched junction bases: 15. CDR3 in amino acids: CASSFTKAGGLFSYTF. The DNA of the CDR3 is TGTGCCAGCAGTTTTACCAAGGCAGGGGGCCTTTTCAGCTACACCTTC.

For this clonotype: A much more abundant neighbour one base away suggests this may be a read error. The chain recombines TRBV20-1 with TRBJ2-1, with 16 positions matching TRBD2. Germline trimming cut 7 bases from V and 2 bases from J; bases unmatched to any gene: 8. Germline loops: CDR1 DFQATT, CDR2 SNEGSKA (reference sequence). The CDR3 spans 17 residues. In nucleotides, the CDR3 is TGCAGTGATCCAACCGGGACTAGCGGGAGGGCCTACAATGAGCAGTTCTTC. Residues: CSDPTGTSGRAYNEQFF.

This clonotype was seen ten or more times. The chain couples TRBV6-1 to TRBJ2-2; no reliable D call. V was trimmed by 0 bases and J by 5 bases, leaving 4 bases between them. Germline V gene sequence: CDR1 MNHNS, CDR2 SASEGT. This CDR3 is 13 amino acids long. The CDR3 DNA sequence: TGTGCCAGCAGTGAAGCGCGTACCGGGGAGCTGTTTTTT. This translates into CASSEARTGELFF.